This passage covers 27 T cell receptor beta chains from one sample sequenced in a study of radiotherapy plus CTLA-4 blockade in lung cancer. The protocol was immunoSEQ multiplex PCR, while the TCRdb copy is restricted to in-frame clones and leaves out a portion. The table records nearly 110,000 clones, 85% of them present only once. The sample in question was peripheral blood, obtained from a patient treated with radiotherapy plus ipilimumab. These receptors originate from a human donor with non-small cell lung cancer that progressed on radiotherapy plus ipilimumab. Some clones in this sample may be carry-over from other donors' samples.

This clone turned up a few times. The chain recombines TRBV4-2 with TRBJ1-4; D is perhaps TRBD1 (5 bases). V was trimmed by 4 bases and J by 1 base, leaving 10 bases between them. The CDR3 is made up of 15 amino acids. Germline lookup yields CDR1 LGHNA and CDR2 YNFKEQ. In DNA, the CDR3 is TGTGCCAGCAGCCCCGACGGGGGAACTAATGAAAAACTGTTTTTT. Encoded protein: CASSPDGGTNEKLFF.

The J gene is TRBJ1-2, the V gene TRBV13; 8 positions match TRBD1. CDR3 size: 15 residues. Germline-derived CDR1 and CDR2 are PRHDT and FYEKMQ (reference sequence). V lost 0 bases, J lost 2 bases, and 2 bases stayed unmatched. The CDR3 coding sequence is TGTGCCAGCAGCTTAGGGACAGGGGCCAACTATGGCTACACCTTC. As protein: CASSLGTGANYGYTF.

J is TRBJ2-2 and V is TRBV11-3; D is possibly TRBD1 or TRBD2 (6 bases each). Per the germline V gene, CDR1 is SGHNT and CDR2 is YENEEA. V lost 5 bases and J lost 3, with 16 bases in between. This CDR3 comprises 16 residues. Written as DNA, the CDR3 is TGTGCCAGCAGCCCCGCGGGACACCGTGACACCGGGGAGCTGTTTTTT. Translation gives CASSPAGHRDTGELFF.

This clone was seen only once. The rearrangement uses TRBV4-3 and TRBJ2-3; tentatively, D is TRBD1 (5 bases). The CDR3 extends over 16 amino acids. The ends were cut back, 0 bases at V and 2 bases at J, with 12 bases in the middle. Germline V lookup: CDR1 LGHNA, CDR2 YSLEER. Written as DNA, the CDR3 is TGCGCCAGCAGCCAAGATCTCAGGGTGGCCACAGATACGCAGTATTTT. It is translated as CASSQDLRVATDTQYF.

A single count supports this clone. This chain links TRBV7-9 with TRBJ2-7; TRBD2 might be the D (5 bases). The CDR3 loop spans 13 amino acids. Trimming left V 4 bases short and J 6 bases short, with 13 bases between. Germline assignment: CDR1 SEHNR and CDR2 FQNEAQ (reference sequence). The CDR3 is CASSSQDLAEQYF. CDR3 DNA: TGTGCCAGCAGCTCCCAGGACTTGGCCGAGCAGTACTTC.

For the CDR3, the DNA is TGTGCCAGCAGGGACCAAGAGACCCAGTACTTC. Translation gives CASRDQETQYF. The chain combines TRBV2 with TRBJ2-5; no firm D call. The CDR3 contains 11 residues. CDR1 and CDR2 (germline): SNHLY, FYNNEI. The V and J ends lost 6 bases and 0 bases respectively, with 2 bases between them.

The gene calls are TRBV2 and TRBJ1-4; no firm D call. Germline CDR1 reads SNHLY; CDR2 reads FYNNEI. V gave up 6 bases and J gave up 7 bases, with 12 bases separating them. This CDR3 contains 13 residues. CDR3 residues: CASRGLSGEKLFF. The CDR3 DNA reads TGTGCCAGCAGAGGATTGAGCGGTGAAAAACTGTTTTTT.

This chain uses TRBV19 with TRBJ1-2; no clear D. V lost 8 bases, J lost 4 bases, and 38 bases lay in between. CDR1 and CDR2 (germline): LNHDA, SQIVND (reference sequence). CDR3 length equals 21 residues. This CDR3 is CASQPWALGKLRDYVGYGYTF. CDR3 coding DNA: TGTGCCAGTCAGCCGTGGGCACTCGGGAAGCTTCGTGACTATGTTGGCTATGGCTACACCTTC.

The chain employs TRBV19 and TRBJ1-5, with 10 bases that match TRBD1. V lost 10 bases, J lost 3 bases, and 6 bases stayed unmatched. CDR1 is LNHDA, CDR2 SQIVND, per germline (reference sequence). The CDR3 runs 14 residues. In nucleotides, the CDR3 is TGTGCCACCCCGGGACAGGGGATCAATCAGCCCCAGCATTTT. It is translated as CATPGQGINQPQHF.

The V call is TRBV7-2, the J call TRBJ1-5; D is unclear. The CDR3 runs 13 residues. Deletions cut 4 bases from V and 5 bases from J, with 9 bases between. The germline V gene encodes CDR1 SGHTA and CDR2 FQGNSA. The CDR3 is CASSYELDQPQHF. CDR3 in DNA: TGTGCCAGCAGCTATGAGTTGGATCAGCCCCAGCATTTT.

The CDR3 here is CASSPQGAPYNEQFF. For the CDR3, the DNA is TGTGCCAGCAGCCCACAGGGGGCCCCATACAATGAGCAGTTCTTC. The rearrangement links TRBV7-3 to TRBJ2-1; 9 bases line up with TRBD1. Germline V CDR1 and CDR2: SGHTA, FQGTGA. V gave up 5 bases and J gave up 4 bases; unmatched junction bases: 6. The CDR3 extends over 15 amino acids.

The chain uses TRBV6-6 and TRBJ1-6; 7 bases match TRBD1. The J segment lost 6 bases and the V segment lost 6 bases, leaving 8 bases of the junction unmatched. Germline values: CDR1 MNHNY, CDR2 SVGAGI (reference sequence). CDR3 length: 15 amino acids. The CDR3 spells CASRQPGQTNSPLHF. The CDR3 DNA reads as TGTGCCAGCAGGCAACCGGGACAGACTAATTCACCCCTCCACTTT.

This clone showed up just a few times. V usage is TRBV7-3 and J usage is TRBJ1-1, with D possibly matching TRBD1 (5 bases). Germline lookup yields CDR1 SGHTA and CDR2 FQGTGA. Trimming removed 4 bases from V and 0 bases from J, with 12 bases in between. The CDR3 sequence is 15 residues long. For the CDR3, the DNA is TGTGCCAGCAGCTCTCAGGGTTCAATGAACACTGAAGCTTTCTTT. Translation: CASSSQGSMNTEAFF. The variable domain in full, completed from reference TRBV7-3 and TRBJ1-1, reads GAGVSQTPSNKVTEKGKYVELRCDPISGHTALYWYRQSLGQGPEFLIYFQGTGAADDSGLPNDRFFAVRPEGSVSTLKIQRTERGDSAVYLCASSSQGSMNTEAFFGQGTRLTVV.

V usage is TRBV4-2 and J usage is TRBJ2-3, with D possibly being TRBD2 (5 bases). The germline V and J ends were trimmed by 4 bases and 9 bases, with 23 bases remaining between them. The CDR3 consists of 16 residues. In germline, CDR1 is LGHNA, CDR2 YNFKEQ. The DNA for the CDR3 is TGTGCCAGCAGCCTGAGCCGCCCGGACTGGCCGGACACGCAGTATTTT. Amino acid sequence: CASSLSRPDWPDTQYF.

The chain joins TRBV9 to TRBJ2-7; D gene uncertain. V lost 4 bases, J lost 4 bases, and 12 bases lay in between. CDR3 size: 13 residues. Per the germline V gene, CDR1 is SGDLS and CDR2 is YYNGEE. This CDR3 is CASSQDGLYEQYF. The CDR3, as DNA: TGTGCCAGCAGCCAAGACGGCCTTTACGAGCAGTACTTC.

The rearrangement uses TRBV2 and TRBJ2-2, with D possibly being TRBD1 (6 bases). Germline CDR1 SNHLY, CDR2 FYNNEI. V shed 3 bases and J shed 7 bases, with 12 bases lying between them. The CDR3 loop spans 14 amino acids. The CDR3 loop is CASSEAGAVGELFF. DNA of the CDR3: TGTGCCAGCAGTGAGGCAGGGGCCGTCGGGGAGCTGTTTTTT.

CDR3 residues: CASSLSGRVREKLFF. CDR3 in DNA: TGTGCCAGCAGTTTATCGGGCAGGGTTCGGGAAAAACTGTTTTTT. This chain links TRBV27 with TRBJ1-4; D perhaps matches TRBD1 (5 bases). This CDR3 is 15 amino acids long. V was cut by 0 bases and J by 8 bases, with 13 bases left in between. The germline V gene encodes CDR1 MNHEY and CDR2 SMNVEV (reference sequence). The entire variable domain, with the rest obtained from reference TRBV27 and TRBJ1-4, is as follows: EAQVTQNPRYLITVTGKKLTVTCSQNMNHEYMSWYRQDPGLGLRQIYYSMNVEVTDKGDVPEGYKVSRKEKRNFPLILESPSPNQTSLYFCASSLSGRVREKLFFGSGTQLSVL.

The rearrangement joins TRBV6-4 to TRBJ2-2, with D tentatively TRBD1 (5 bases). Deletions cut 7 bases from V and 0 bases from J, with 9 bases between. The CDR3 covers 14 residues. CDR1 is MRHNA, CDR2 SNTAGT, per germline. Here the CDR3 DNA reads TGTGCCAGCAAGGACATAGCGAACACCGGGGAGCTGTTTTTT. It codes for CASKDIANTGELFF.

A single count supports this clone. The V gene is TRBV18, the J gene TRBJ2-7; weak D call: TRBD1 (5 bases). The CDR3 consists of 16 residues. Between the trimmed V and J ends, which lost 1 base and 2 bases, there was a span of 15 bases. Germline CDR1 KGHSH, CDR2 LQKENI. CDR3 sequence: CASSPLFYDSTYEQYF. CDR3 DNA sequence: TGTGCCAGCTCACCACTTTTTTATGACAGTACCTACGAGCAGTACTTC.

The chain is built from TRBV4-2 and TRBJ2-3; 10 bases fit TRBD2. The V segment lost 3 bases and the J segment 5 bases; nucleotides outside the gene matches: 11. CDR1 LGHNA and CDR2 YNFKEQ come from the germline V gene. The CDR3 totals 17 residues. The CDR3 spells CASSHTAGGPEVDTQYF. The CDR3 region has the DNA TGTGCCAGCAGCCACACAGCGGGGGGGCCAGAGGTAGATACGCAGTATTTT.

The V and J genes are TRBV7-2 and TRBJ1-2, with 8 bases that match TRBD1. The CDR3 spans 15 residues. The ends lost 6 bases at V and 5 bases at J; junction bases unmatched: 11. CDR1 SGHTA and CDR2 FQGNSA come from the germline V gene. The CDR3 reads CASRYRTGLWYGYTF. Written as DNA, the CDR3 is TGTGCCAGCAGATATAGGACAGGGCTATGGTATGGCTACACCTTC.

V and J are TRBV10-1 and TRBJ1-3, with a possible D match to TRBD1 (6 bases). The length of the CDR3 is 16 residues. The germline gives CDR1 WNHNN, CDR2 SYGVQD (reference sequence). V lost 10 bases, J lost 3 bases, and 22 bases lay in between. CDR3 loop: CAMRHTGRSYGNTIYF. The CDR3 DNA is TGCGCCATGCGTCATACAGGGCGATCTTATGGAAACACCATATATTTT.

The chain is built from TRBV5-6 and TRBJ2-1; D tentatively fits TRBD1 or TRBD2 (5 bases each). The CDR3 is 15 residues long. V dropped 0 bases and J dropped 4 bases, with 11 bases sitting between them. Germline CDR1 is SGHDT and CDR2 is YYEEEE. In DNA, the CDR3 is TGTGCCAGCAGCTTGGGAGGGGAATTTTACAATGAGCAGTTCTTC. Translated: CASSLGGEFYNEQFF.

The V call is TRBV15, the J call TRBJ1-6, with 7 bases identical to TRBD1. V was clipped by 1 base and J by 9 bases; unmatched bases: 6. There are 15 residues in the CDR3. Germline assignment: CDR1 LNHNV and CDR2 YYDKDF (reference sequence). CDR3 protein: CATSRGRQGSSPLHF. The CDR3 region has the DNA TGTGCCACCAGCAGAGGAAGACAGGGTAGTTCACCCCTCCACTTT.

This clone is a singleton in its sample. This chain uses TRBV28 with TRBJ1-5; no clear D gene. This CDR3 region has 13 residues. The ends were cut back, 2 bases at V and 5 bases at J, with 7 bases in the middle. Germline lookup yields CDR1 MDHEN and CDR2 SYDVKM. The CDR3 sequence is CASSLRQDQPQHF. CDR3 in DNA: TGTGCCAGCAGTTTAAGGCAGGATCAGCCCCAGCATTTT.

This clone was observed a handful of times. This chain joins TRBV6-5 and TRBJ1-6; possibly TRBD1 for D (6 bases). This CDR3 has 14 residues. Germline V gene lookup returns CDR1 MNHEY and CDR2 SVGAGI. Trimming shortened V by 6 bases and J by 7 bases, and 13 bases separated the two germline ends. CDR3 sequence (DNA): TGTGCCAGCAGGGAGGGGGTTGCAAATTCACCCCTCCACTTT. It translates to CASREGVANSPLHF.

V is TRBV6-6 and J is TRBJ2-5; D unresolved. V was clipped by 4 bases and J by 1 base, with 13 bases between them. The CDR3 runs 15 residues. Germline CDR1 MNHNY, CDR2 SVGAGI (reference sequence). CDR3 bases: TGTGCCAGCAGTTCCCCCGCGGCAGCCCAAGAGACCCAGTACTTC. Amino acids: CASSSPAAAQETQYF.